Listed below are T cell receptor beta chains from one sample, sequenced in a study of blood T cell repertoires in COVID-19. The repertoire was sequenced with immunoSEQ multiplex PCR; TCRdb's copy has only in-frame clones and lacks some. The sample has 220,000 or so clones; 86% are singletons. Sequenced sample: peripheral blood. The receptors were gathered from a woman aged 45-59 years with COVID-19, enrolled during active disease. Each CDR3 is given with its conserved first and last residue. Fields, in order: D gene, J gene, V gene, CDR3 protein, CDR3 DNA. A D gene is named only where the DNA matches it firmly.

d_gene: -; j_gene: TRBJ1-2; v_gene: TRBV11-2; CDR3aa: CASSSPPRGGYGYTF; CDR3nt: TGTGCCAGCAGCTCCCCGCCCAGGGGTGGCTATGGCTACACCTTC
d_gene: -; j_gene: TRBJ2-3; v_gene: TRBV29-1; CDR3aa: CSVDRGGTDTQYF; CDR3nt: TGCAGCGTTGATAGGGGCGGCACAGATACGCAGTATTTT
d_gene: -; j_gene: TRBJ2-5; v_gene: TRBV2; CDR3aa: CASRRDRQETQYF; CDR3nt: TGTGCCAGCAGGCGGGACAGACAAGAGACCCAGTACTTC
d_gene: -; j_gene: TRBJ1-5; v_gene: TRBV6-5; CDR3aa: CASGQGLGQPQHF; CDR3nt: TGTGCCAGCGGGCAGGGATTGGGTCAGCCCCAGCATTTT
d_gene: -; j_gene: TRBJ1-1; v_gene: TRBV7-8; CDR3aa: CASSLGERATEAFF; CDR3nt: TGTGCCAGCAGCTTAGGGGAGAGGGCCACTGAAGCTTTCTTT
d_gene: -; j_gene: TRBJ1-1; v_gene: TRBV5-4; CDR3aa: CASSLQIENTEAFF; CDR3nt: TGTGCCAGCAGCTTACAAATCGAGAACACTGAAGCTTTCTTT
d_gene: -; j_gene: TRBJ1-2; v_gene: TRBV7-9; CDR3aa: CASSRGGGAGYTF; CDR3nt: TGTGCCAGCAGCCGCGGAGGGGGGGCTGGCTACACCTTC
d_gene: TRBD1; j_gene: TRBJ1-2; v_gene: TRBV6-4; CDR3aa: CASSEGQGSGYTF; CDR3nt: TGTGCCAGCAGTGAAGGACAGGGAAGCGGCTACACCTTC
d_gene: -; j_gene: TRBJ1-6; v_gene: TRBV6-4; CDR3aa: CASSASGLDNSPLHF; CDR3nt: TGTGCCAGCAGTGCCTCGGGACTGGATAATTCACCCCTCCACTTT
d_gene: -; j_gene: TRBJ2-5; v_gene: TRBV5-1; CDR3aa: CASSPEVRGWGETQYF; CDR3nt: TGCGCCAGCAGCCCCGAAGTCAGGGGATGGGGGGAGACCCAGTACTTC
d_gene: -; j_gene: TRBJ1-1; v_gene: TRBV6-4; CDR3aa: CASRSTANTEAFF; CDR3nt: TGTGCCAGCAGATCGACAGCGAACACTGAAGCTTTCTTT
d_gene: -; j_gene: TRBJ1-3; v_gene: TRBV5-5; CDR3aa: CASSLGHSSGNTIYF; CDR3nt: TGTGCCAGCAGCTTGGGACATTCCTCTGGAAACACCATATATTTT
d_gene: -; j_gene: TRBJ2-1; v_gene: TRBV4-2; CDR3aa: CASSQTGTDLYNEQFF; CDR3nt: TGTGCCAGCAGCCAAACCGGGACTGATTTATACAATGAGCAGTTCTTC
d_gene: -; j_gene: TRBJ1-4; v_gene: TRBV28; CDR3aa: CASSTTGRGTNEKLFF; CDR3nt: TGTGCCAGCAGTACCACCGGGAGGGGAACTAATGAAAAACTGTTTTTT
d_gene: TRBD1; j_gene: TRBJ1-2; v_gene: TRBV12-5; CDR3aa: CASGLLRTGVGGYTF; CDR3nt: TGTGCTAGTGGTTTGTTGCGGACAGGGGTCGGCGGCTACACCTTC
d_gene: TRBD1; j_gene: TRBJ2-7; v_gene: TRBV6-5; CDR3aa: CASRHRDRHYEQYF; CDR3nt: TGTGCCAGCAGGCACAGGGACAGACACTACGAGCAGTACTTC